This T cell receptor (beta chain) emerged from a study of blood T cell repertoires in COVID-19. The germline V gene encodes CDR1 MNHNS and CDR2 SASEGT. CDR3 length equals 13 residues. Trimming took 1 base from V and 6 from J, leaving 10 bases between them. Sequenced by immunoSEQ multiplex PCR; TCRdb stores in-frame clones only, minus some. Here the sample spans about 160,000 clones, approximately 81% being singletons. The chain recombines TRBV6-1 with TRBJ2-7; TRBD1 might be the D (5 bases). The sequence was obtained from a woman in her thirties or forties with acute COVID-19. The source material was PBMCs or T cells enriched from blood (not recorded which). The CDR3 nucleotides are TGTGCCAGCAGTGAAGATGGGGCGGCCGAGCAGTACTTC. Encoded protein: CASSEDGAAEQYF.